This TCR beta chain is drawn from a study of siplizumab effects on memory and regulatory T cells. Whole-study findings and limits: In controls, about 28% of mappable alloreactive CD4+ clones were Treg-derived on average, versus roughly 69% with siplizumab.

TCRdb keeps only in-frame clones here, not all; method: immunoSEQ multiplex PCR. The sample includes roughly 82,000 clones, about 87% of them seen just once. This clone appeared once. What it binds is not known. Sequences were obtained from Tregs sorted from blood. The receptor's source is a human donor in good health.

The CDR3 loop reads CAWSLRGGYEQYF. The CDR3 DNA reads as TGTGCCTGGAGTTTGCGGGGGGGCTACGAGCAGTACTTC. The chain recombines TRBV30 with TRBJ2-7, with 9 bases fitting TRBD2. The CDR3 covers 13 residues. Losses at the gene ends were 2 bases for V and 3 bases for J; bases not matched to a gene: 2. Germline-derived CDR1 and CDR2 are GTSNPN and SVGIG (reference sequence).